Below, 29 T cell receptor beta chains from the same sample are listed, as sequenced in a study of neurological immune-mediated disorders. A single record per CDR3 protein comes from TCRdb applying MiXCR to the 5' RACE reads. Among 67,000 or so distinct CDR3 sequences listed, roughly 13% were seen once. Described time point: longitudinal time-point 1 (baseline). The specimen was PBMCs. Receptor source: a female donor with HTLV-1-associated myelopathy (HAM/TSP).

Of note for this clonotype: It is unclear where the CDR3 begins or ends on the DNA, so no DNA is shown, and the CDR3 is as TCRdb lists it. The chain couples TRBV7-2 to TRBJ2-7; the D segment call TRBD1 is taken from the table without a DNA check. From germline, CDR1 is SGHTA and CDR2 FQGNSA. The CDR3 adds up to 21 amino acids, both ends counted. CDR3 in amino acids: CASSFYICSARARTGFYEQYF.

This clonotype was recorded many times. The chain couples TRBV27 to TRBJ1-6, with a possible D match to TRBD1 (5 bases). V gave up 3 bases and J gave up 6 bases, with 15 bases separating them. The CDR3 extends over 16 amino acids. Germline V CDR1 and CDR2: MNHEY, SMNVEV (reference sequence). The CDR3 region is CASSFRAGIFNSPLHF. The DNA of the CDR3 is TGTGCCAGCAGTTTCCGGGCAGGGATTTTTAATTCACCCCTCCACTTT.

The table lists this clonotype with a few counts. This chain connects TRBV14 to TRBJ2-4; the D gene is possibly TRBD2 (5 bases). In germline, CDR1 is SGHDN, CDR2 FVKESK. CDR3 length: 16 residues. The V and J ends lost 4 bases and 4 bases respectively, with 17 bases between them. The CDR3 nucleotides are TGTGCCAGCAGCCCCAGTGGATTATCGGGGAAAAACATTCAGTACTTC. Its protein is CASSPSGLSGKNIQYF. Using reference TRBV14 and TRBJ2-4 for the parts outside the CDR3, the full variable domain is EAGVTQFPSHSVIEKGQTVTLRCDPISGHDNLYWYRRVMGKEIKFLLHFVKESKQDESGMPNNRFLAERTGGTYSTLKVQPAELEDSGVYFCASSPSGLSGKNIQYFGAGTRLSVL.

The chain recombines TRBV5-4 with TRBJ2-1; D is perhaps TRBD1 (6 bases). Germline loops: CDR1 SGHNT, CDR2 YYREEE (reference sequence). This CDR3 is 14 amino acids long. Trimming stripped 4 bases from V and 7 bases from J, with 15 bases between. CDR3 sequence reads: CASSLPGATNEQFF. In DNA, the CDR3 is TGTGCCAGCAGCCTCCCAGGGGCGACGAATGAGCAGTTCTTC.

At least ten counts were recorded for this clonotype. The V gene is TRBV3-1, the J gene TRBJ2-7; tentatively, D is TRBD1 or TRBD2 (6 bases each). CDR1 LGHDT and CDR2 YNNKEL come from the germline V gene (reference sequence). Between the trimmed V and J ends, which lost 4 bases and 3 bases, there was a span of 10 bases. The CDR3 is made up of 13 amino acids. CDR3 in DNA: TGTGCCAGCAGCCGAAGGGGGGACTACGAGCAGTACTTC. This codes for CASSRRGDYEQYF.

This clonotype was seen ten or more times. The chain recombines TRBV6-1 with TRBJ1-4; D gene uncertain. Looked up from germline, CDR1 is MNHNS and CDR2 is SASEGT. CDR3 size: 15 residues. V shed 3 bases and J shed 10 bases, with 18 bases lying between them. The chain's CDR3 is CASSETGPSRGKLFF. The CDR3 DNA sequence: TGTGCCAGCAGTGAGACCGGGCCTTCTCGCGGAAAACTGTTTTTT.

This clonotype occurred many times. The genes are TRBV15 and TRBJ2-4; D not certain. The CDR3 spans 13 residues. Trimming removed 0 bases from V and 8 bases from J, with 8 bases in between. Per the germline V gene, CDR1 is LNHNV and CDR2 is YYDKDF (reference sequence). The CDR3 sequence: CATSREHGYIQYF. In DNA, the CDR3 is TGTGCCACCAGCAGAGAGCACGGTTACATTCAGTACTTC.

In regard to this clonotype: Possible read error: a much larger clone is one base away. The V call is TRBV27, the J call TRBJ1-5, with D uncertain. Germline loops: CDR1 MNHEY, CDR2 SMNVEV (reference sequence). The CDR3 consists of 14 residues. In DNA, the CDR3 is TGTGCCAGAAGTTTAACGGGGAGCAATCAGCCCCAGCATTTT. Protein: CARSLTGSNQPQHF.

This clonotype appeared many times. V and J are TRBV3-1 and TRBJ1-1; tentative D call: TRBD1 (5 bases). Trimming took 4 bases from V and 3 from J, leaving 12 bases between them. Germline V gives CDR1 LGHDT, CDR2 YNNKEL (reference sequence). The CDR3 runs to 14 residues. CDR3 sequence reads: CASSRTRGDTEAFF. The CDR3 nucleotides are TGTGCCAGCAGCCGCACGCGGGGGGACACTGAAGCTTTCTTT.

This clonotype was observed at least ten times. The rearrangement links TRBV5-6 to TRBJ2-7, with TRBD1 identical over 9 bases. Per the germline V gene, CDR1 is SGHDT and CDR2 is YYEEEE. The CDR3 length is 14 residues. The ends lost 4 bases at V and 5 bases at J; junction bases unmatched: 7. The CDR3 spells CASSLGQGIHEQYF. Written as DNA, the CDR3 is TGTGCCAGCAGCCTAGGACAGGGGATCCACGAGCAGTACTTC.

This clonotype was detected many times. The chain carries TRBV27 and TRBJ2-7, with 10 bases that match TRBD1. With 9 bases clipped from V and 2 bases from J, the junction kept 4 bases outside the gene matches. The CDR3 has 13 residues. CDR1 and CDR2 (germline): MNHEY, SMNVEV (reference sequence). CDR3 DNA sequence: TGTGCCAGGCCCGGGACAGGGGCCTACGAGCAGTACTTC. Amino acids: CARPGTGAYEQYF.

This clonotype was detected ten times or more. The chain recombines TRBV24-1 with TRBJ2-2, with unresolved D. Per germline, CDR1 KGHDR and CDR2 SFDVKD. The V gene lost 9 bases and the J gene lost 2 bases, with 3 bases spanning the gap. The CDR3 length is 11 residues. CDR3 in amino acids: CATSNTGELFF. CDR3 in DNA: TGTGCCACCTCAAACACCGGGGAGCTGTTTTTT.

V and J are TRBV12-2 and TRBJ2-5; the D call of TRBD1 is as the table states it, not checked on the DNA. TRBV12-2 is tagged as a pseudogene. CDR3 length: 13 amino acids. CDR3 loop: CASRTRGMETQYF. The CDR3 DNA reads TGTGCAAGTCGTACGAGGGGGATGGAGACCCAGTACTTC.

This clonotype was detected many times. The rearrangement links TRBV10-3 to TRBJ2-7, with a possible D match to TRBD2 (7 bases). The CDR3 is 16 residues long. V was cut by 0 bases and J by 4 bases, with 16 bases left in between. From germline, CDR1 is ENHRY and CDR2 SYGVKD. Here the CDR3 DNA reads TGTGCCATCAGTGAGTCTTTCGTGCGGGGGCTATACGAGCAGTACTTC. Residues: CAISESFVRGLYEQYF.

This clonotype turned up a few times. The V call is TRBV27, the J call TRBJ2-3; D is unclear. V lost 3 bases, J lost 5 bases, and 18 bases lay in between. Germline CDR1 and CDR2: MNHEY and SMNVEV (reference sequence). The CDR3 is 16 amino acids. In DNA form, the CDR3 reads TGTGCCAGCAGTTTTCAATCTGGCCCAAATCGAGATACGCAGTATTTT. It specifies CASSFQSGPNRDTQYF.

The table lists this clonotype with many counts. The V and J genes are TRBV6-1 and TRBJ2-1, with 8 bases matching TRBD2. The CDR3 runs to 13 residues. Losses at the gene ends were 2 bases for V and 9 bases for J; bases not matched to a gene: 3. Per germline, CDR1 MNHNS and CDR2 SASEGT. CDR3 bases: TGTGCCAGCAGTGAATCGGGAGGGGGTGAGCAGTTCTTC. The encoded protein is CASSESGGGEQFF.

At least ten counts were recorded for this clonotype. The chain links TRBV28 to TRBJ2-3; D is unresolved. V gave up 6 bases and J gave up 8 bases, with 12 bases separating them. Germline CDR1 reads MDHEN; CDR2 reads SYDVKM. The CDR3 totals 12 residues. The CDR3 DNA sequence: TGTGCCAGCAGGCCGGCCGACGGTACGCAGTATTTT. It codes for CASRPADGTQYF.

There are many counts of this clonotype. CDR3 sequence: CASSLSLVTDTQYF. Here the CDR3 DNA reads TGTGCCAGCAGTTTATCATTAGTCACAGATACGCAGTATTTT. The chain recombines TRBV12-3 or TRBV12-4 with TRBJ2-3; unclear D gene. The V and J ends lost 2 bases and 2 bases respectively, with 8 bases between them. The CDR3 extends over 14 amino acids.

This clonotype was counted ten times or more. The J gene is TRBJ2-5, the V gene TRBV12-3 or TRBV12-4; D is unclear. This CDR3 spans 14 amino acids. V was trimmed by 1 base and J by 4 bases, leaving 10 bases between them. CDR3 coding DNA: TGTGCCAGCAGTTTAGGGGTCGGGCTAGAGACCCAGTACTTC. This codes for CASSLGVGLETQYF.

This clonotype was found many times. The chain uses TRBV14 and TRBJ2-7; D gene uncertain. Germline V gene data show CDR1 as SGHDN and CDR2 as FVKESK. CDR3 length equals 14 residues. Trimming took 1 base from V and 6 from J, leaving 13 bases between them. CDR3 protein: CASSQVPLGSEQYF. The CDR3, as DNA: TGTGCCAGCAGCCAAGTCCCGCTTGGAAGCGAGCAGTACTTC.

This clonotype has ten or more counts. The chain carries TRBV6-5 and TRBJ2-7, with 7 nucleotides matching TRBD2. This CDR3 contains 16 residues. V was pared by 0 bases and J by 3 bases, with 8 bases of the junction left unmatched. Looked up from germline, CDR1 is MNHEY and CDR2 is SVGAGI. The CDR3 DNA reads TGTGCCAGCAGTTACTCGAGCGGGGAGTCAAACTACGAGCAGTACTTC. As protein: CASSYSSGESNYEQYF.

This chain connects TRBV20-1 to TRBJ2-7; D gene uncertain. Germline V gene sequence: CDR1 DFQATT, CDR2 SNEGSKA (reference sequence). V lost 4 bases to trimming and J lost 3 bases, with 16 bases between them. The CDR3 runs to 14 residues. In DNA form, the CDR3 reads TGCAGTGCTACCAAGGACGGAACCATCTACGAGCAGTACTTC. Translating gives CSATKDGTIYEQYF.

V usage is TRBV7-2 and J usage is TRBJ1-2; no clear D gene. Deletions cut 3 bases from V and 5 bases from J, with 13 bases between. This CDR3 comprises 14 residues. CDR1 is SGHTA and CDR2 is FQGNSA in the germline V gene. This CDR3 is CASSFGSPGYGYTF. The CDR3 region has the DNA TGTGCCAGCAGCTTCGGATCCCCGGGGTATGGCTACACCTTC.

This clonotype has ten or more counts. The CDR3 region is CASSFGATVTNEQFF. Written as DNA, the CDR3 is TGTGCCAGCAGTTTTGGGGCCACCGTCACAAATGAGCAGTTCTTC. The chain recombines TRBV28 with TRBJ2-1, with a weak D call TRBD1 (5 bases). The germline gives CDR1 MDHEN, CDR2 SYDVKM. The length of the CDR3 is 15 residues. V was cut by 3 bases and J by 7 bases, with 16 bases left in between.

In this sample, this clonotype turned up many times. The chain recombines TRBV12-3 or TRBV12-4 with TRBJ1-6; no definite D call. This CDR3 has 14 residues. The V end was cut by 6 bases, the J end by 14 bases, with 20 bases between. Here the CDR3 reads CASRLSQILSSLHF. Written as DNA, the CDR3 is TGTGCCAGCAGACTCTCACAGATCCTGTCCTCCCTCCACTTT.

Remarks on this clonotype: One base away lies a much larger clone, so this may be a sequencing read error. A read error is likely, as this CDR3 ends without the conserved phenylalanine or tryptophan. This rearrangement joins TRBV7-6 to TRBJ2-2; D is unclear. Trimming pared 5 bases from V and 7 bases from J, leaving 14 bases between. The germline V gene has CDR1 SGHVS and CDR2 FNYEAQ. The CDR3 is made up of 14 amino acids. CDR3 loop: CASSPNSNIGELFY. CDR3 bases: TGTGCCAGCAGCCCGAATTCCAATATCGGGGAGCTGTTTTAT.

The chain carries TRBV4-3 and TRBJ2-3, with a possible D match to TRBD1 (5 bases). Germline V gene data show CDR1 as LGHNA and CDR2 as YSLEER. The CDR3 has 15 amino acids. The germline V and J ends were trimmed by 3 bases and 2 bases, with 12 bases remaining between them. The CDR3 coding sequence is TGCGCCAGCAGCCAGCAGGGTAGGAACACAGATACGCAGTATTTT. Translated: CASSQQGRNTDTQYF.

This clonotype was seen ten or more times. V and J are TRBV5-1 and TRBJ2-2; TRBD1 is a possible D gene (5 bases). This CDR3 is built from 15 residues. The germline V gene encodes CDR1 SGHRS and CDR2 YFSETQ. Trimming cost V 2 bases and J 1 base, with 9 bases left between them. The chain's CDR3 is CASSLRQGNTGELFF. The CDR3 DNA sequence: TGCGCCAGCAGCTTACGCCAGGGGAACACCGGGGAGCTGTTTTTT.

There are many counts of this clonotype. The chain uses TRBV20-1 and TRBJ1-2; D may be TRBD1 (6 bases). The CDR3 is 12 residues long. The V end lost 0 bases, the J end lost 10 bases, and 12 bases lay between the germline ends. The germline V gene has CDR1 DFQATT and CDR2 SNEGSKA (reference sequence). The CDR3 nucleotides read TGCAGTGCTAGAGAAGGACAGCCCTACTACACCTTC. Protein sequence: CSAREGQPYYTF.